The 21 T cell receptor beta chains below all came from one sample that was sequenced in a study of T cells in Graves' hyperthyroidism and ophthalmopathy. RNA transcripts provided the source from which TCR beta CDR3 regions were amplified. The HTBI set primed first-round TCR CDR3 RT-PCR. Each CDR3 protein is one row after TCRdb ran MiXCR on the multiplex PCR reads. The table shows around 450,000 distinct CDR3 sequences, with about 15% occurring only once. The sequenced sample consisted of blood. The receptors shown here come from a woman between 18 and 29 years old with Graves' hyperthyroidism.

V gene TRBV27 combines with J gene TRBJ2-7, with 10 bases that match TRBD1. CDR1 is MNHEY and CDR2 is SMNVEV in the germline V gene (reference sequence). Trimming at V came to 6 bases and at J to 4 bases, leaving 6 bases not matched to a gene. CDR3 size: 14 residues. The CDR3 DNA is TGTGCCAGCAGCCCGGACAGGGGGAGGTACGAGCAGTACTTC. Translated, it gives CASSPDRGRYEQYF.

In this sample, this clonotype turned up many times. This chain uses TRBV19 with TRBJ2-2, with TRBD2 matching 8 bases. Unmatched junction bases numbered 6, after V lost 8 bases and J lost 7 bases. Germline V lookup: CDR1 LNHDA, CDR2 SQIVND (reference sequence). The CDR3 covers 13 residues. In nucleotides, the CDR3 is TGTGCCAGTGGTAGCGGGAAGGTCGGGGAGCTGTTTTTT. Translated: CASGSGKVGELFF.

In this sample, this clonotype turned up once. This sequence joins TRBV10-3 and TRBJ2-3; possible D gene TRBD2, 5 bases. V was pared by 2 bases and J by 2 bases, with 8 bases between. This CDR3 is built from 14 residues. Looked up from germline, CDR1 is ENHRY and CDR2 is SYGVKD. The CDR3 protein is CAISERGNTDTQYF. The CDR3 coding sequence is TGTGCCATCAGTGAGCGGGGAAACACAGATACGCAGTATTTT.

In its sample, this clonotype was seen a few times. The rearrangement joins TRBV6-2 or TRBV6-3 to TRBJ1-2; a possible D gene is TRBD1 (6 bases). Germline V gives CDR1 MNHEY, CDR2 SVGEGT. V was trimmed by 1 base and J by 3 bases, leaving 12 bases between them. The CDR3 runs to 15 residues. The CDR3 region is CASSYLGTSYYGYTF. The CDR3 coding sequence is TGTGCCAGCAGTTACTTGGGGACATCATACTATGGCTACACCTTC.

This clonotype was detected only a few times. V usage is TRBV30 and J usage is TRBJ2-6, with D hard to call. The CDR3 sequence is 14 residues long. CDR1 is GTSNPN, CDR2 SVGIG, per germline (reference sequence). Trimming took off 7 bases at V and 1 base at J, with 11 bases between the two ends. CDR3 nucleotides: TGTGCCTTACAAATAAGTTCTGGGGCCAACGTCCTGACTTTC. This translates into CALQISSGANVLTF.

This clonotype appeared many times. The V and J genes are TRBV6-2 or TRBV6-3 and TRBJ2-7, with D hard to call. V lost 7 bases to trimming and J lost 0 bases, with 22 bases between them. The V gene's germline CDR1 is MNHEY and CDR2 SVGEGT. The CDR3 consists of 17 residues. Here the CDR3 DNA reads TGTGCCAGCACTCCTAGAACCCACACGCAAAGCTCCTACGAGCAGTACTTC. Protein sequence: CASTPRTHTQSSYEQYF.

The table lists this clonotype with a few counts. The J gene is TRBJ2-5, the V gene TRBV9, with 8 positions matching TRBD1. Germline CDR1 and CDR2: SGDLS and YYNGEE. The CDR3 loop spans 13 amino acids. V lost 3 bases, J lost 12 bases, and 10 bases stayed unmatched. CDR3 DNA sequence: TGTGCCAGCAGCGCCAAACAGGGGGGTATTGAGTACTTC. Its protein is CASSAKQGGIEYF. Combining the CDR3 with reference TRBV9 and TRBJ2-5 gives the whole variable domain DSGVTQTPKHLITATGQRVTLRCSPRSGDLSVYWYQQSLDQGLQFLIQYYNGEERAKGNILERFSAQQFPDLHSELNLSSLELGDSALYFCASSAKQGGIEYFGPGTRLLVL.

This clonotype was observed at least ten times. The V call is TRBV6-5, the J call TRBJ2-6; D unclear. Germline CDR1 and CDR2: MNHEY and SVGAGI. The CDR3 spans 14 residues. V shed 2 bases and J shed 0 bases, with 2 bases lying between them. The CDR3 loop reads CASSYLSGANVLTF. The CDR3, as DNA: TGTGCCAGCAGTTACCTCTCTGGGGCCAACGTCCTGACTTTC.

This clonotype has a count of ten or more. This chain connects TRBV5-1 to TRBJ1-2; 7 bases are a match to TRBD1. The germline V gene encodes CDR1 SGHRS and CDR2 YFSETQ. J lost 4 bases, V lost 4 bases, and 4 bases had no gene match. The CDR3 sequence is 13 residues long. CDR3 protein: CASSTGQPYGYTF. The CDR3 region has the DNA TGCGCCAGCAGCACGGGACAGCCCTATGGCTACACCTTC.

This clonotype was recorded at least ten times. The rearrangement joins TRBV6-1 to TRBJ2-3, with no clear D. Between the trimmed V and J ends, which lost 0 bases and 5 bases, there was a span of 12 bases. The CDR3 consists of 15 residues. Germline V lookup: CDR1 MNHNS, CDR2 SASEGT. DNA for the CDR3: TGTGCCAGCAGTGAAGCCCCAGGTCTCGGAGATACGCAGTATTTT. Amino acid sequence: CASSEAPGLGDTQYF.

The table lists this clonotype with many counts. The rearrangement joins TRBV24-1 to TRBJ2-1; D call uncertain. CDR1 is KGHDR, CDR2 SFDVKD, per germline. Trimming stripped 5 bases from V and 1 base from J, with 8 bases between. This CDR3 has 14 residues. The CDR3 region is CATSVGGSYNEQFF. CDR3 in DNA: TGTGCCACCAGTGTAGGCGGTTCCTACAATGAGCAGTTCTTC.

This clonotype was counted ten times or more. The chain carries TRBV20-1 and TRBJ1-5; 8 bases line up with TRBD1. J was trimmed by 2 bases and V by 6 bases; bases with no gene match: 3. The V gene's germline CDR1 is DFQATT and CDR2 SNEGSKA (reference sequence). The CDR3 spans 13 residues. CDR3: CSATTGGNQPQHF. The CDR3, as DNA: TGCAGTGCCACGACAGGGGGCAATCAGCCCCAGCATTTT.

This clonotype was seen ten or more times. This chain connects TRBV9 to TRBJ2-5; D is possibly TRBD2 (5 bases). The CDR3 is made up of 14 amino acids. Trimming removed 1 base from V and 7 bases from J, with 14 bases in between. Germline CDR1 is SGDLS and CDR2 is YYNGEE. This chain's CDR3 is CASSVLTEGGTQYF. The CDR3, as DNA: TGTGCCAGCAGCGTATTAACAGAGGGCGGGACCCAGTACTTC.

This chain joins TRBV28 and TRBJ1-5; D remains ambiguous. The CDR3 totals 14 residues. Germline V gives CDR1 MDHEN, CDR2 SYDVKM. Trimming pared 2 bases from V and 6 bases from J, leaving 11 bases between. The CDR3 sequence is CASSLRARGQPQHF. CDR3 nucleotide sequence: TGTGCCAGCAGTTTACGCGCCCGGGGTCAGCCCCAGCATTTT.

The sample holds many counts of this clonotype. The J gene is TRBJ1-2, the V gene TRBV19; 8 nucleotides agree with TRBD1. Germline V gene data show CDR1 as LNHDA and CDR2 as SQIVND (reference sequence). The CDR3 is 14 residues long. The V gene end was trimmed by 3 bases and the J gene end by 4 bases; junction bases not matched to a gene: 4. CDR3 sequence: CASSIQGASYGYTF. The CDR3 DNA reads TGTGCCAGTAGTATTCAGGGGGCGAGCTATGGCTACACCTTC.

J is TRBJ1-4 and V is TRBV6-1; 9 bases match TRBD1. Germline loops: CDR1 MNHNS, CDR2 SASEGT. This CDR3 spans 15 amino acids. With 6 bases clipped from V and 5 bases from J, the junction kept 7 bases outside the gene matches. The CDR3 DNA follows: TGTGCCAGCAGAGCCGGGACAGGGCGGAATGAAAAACTGTTTTTT. Amino acid sequence: CASRAGTGRNEKLFF.

This clonotype was picked up a small number of times. The chain combines TRBV4-2 with TRBJ1-2, with D uncertain. From germline, CDR1 is LGHNA and CDR2 YNFKEQ. V was pared by 0 bases and J by 4 bases, with 12 bases between. The CDR3 sequence is 15 residues long. CDR3 protein: CASSQEYAGGYGYTF. The CDR3 coding sequence is TGTGCCAGCAGCCAAGAATATGCGGGAGGCTATGGCTACACCTTC.

V and J are TRBV12-3 or TRBV12-4 and TRBJ1-1; 7 bases match TRBD1. V lost 6 bases to trimming and J lost 1 base; unmatched junction nucleotides: 5. This CDR3 has 14 amino acids. Here the CDR3 DNA reads TGTGCCAGCAGCCAACAGGGGACGAACACTGAAGCTTTCTTT. Its translation: CASSQQGTNTEAFF.

V usage is TRBV9 and J usage is TRBJ2-3; 11 nucleotides match TRBD1. Germline V gene data show CDR1 as SGDLS and CDR2 as YYNGEE. This CDR3 contains 16 residues. The J segment lost 6 bases and the V segment lost 4 bases, leaving 10 bases of the junction unmatched. The CDR3 DNA reads as TGTGCCAGCAGCTCCAGGACAGGGGGCAGGCGGGATACGCAGTATTTT. This codes for CASSSRTGGRRDTQYF.

The V call is TRBV4-1, the J call TRBJ2-2; 9 nucleotides align to TRBD2. CDR3 length: 17 residues. V lost 0 bases, J lost 9 bases, and 11 bases stayed unmatched. Germline CDR1 MGHRA, CDR2 YSYEKL. CDR3: CASSQERGAGGSRELFF. The CDR3 coding sequence is TGCGCCAGCAGCCAAGAACGGGGAGCGGGGGGTTCCCGGGAGCTGTTTTTT.

This clonotype was seen at least ten times. V usage is TRBV11-2 and J usage is TRBJ2-7; D might be TRBD1 or TRBD2, each matching 5 bases. Trimming removed 8 bases at V and 2 bases at J, with 19 bases between. This CDR3 region has 15 residues. Germline assignment: CDR1 SGHAT and CDR2 FQNNGV. DNA of the CDR3: TGTGCCAGCGGAAGTATGGGGGTCGTTACCTACGAGCAGTACTTC. Translation gives CASGSMGVVTYEQYF.